This is a list of T cell receptor beta chains from one sample in a study of cytomegalovirus exposure and HLA in healthy donors. TCRdb keeps only in-frame clones here, not all; method: immunoSEQ multiplex PCR. The table has about 140,000 clones, 61% seen once; the top ten hold approximately 1.8%. Sequences were obtained from PBMCs. The receptors shown here come from a male donor in good health and CMV-seronegative. The CDR3 runs from the conserved cysteine through the conserved F or W. A D gene is named only where the DNA matches it firmly. Only some rows state a clone size, as once, few, many or a class for expanded clones.

size: once
J: TRBJ2-2
D: NA
V: TRBV29-1
CDR3: CSAAYWGRANTGELFF
DNA: TGCAGCGCCGCCTACTGGGGCAGGGCGAACACCGGGGAGCTGTTTTTT

size: NA
J: TRBJ1-1
D: NA
V: TRBV5-4
CDR3: CASSRRVMNTEAFF
DNA: TGTGCCAGCAGCCGCCGAGTAATGAACACTGAAGCTTTCTTT

size: NA
J: TRBJ1-1
D: TRBD1
V: TRBV7-9
CDR3: CASSFTGDTEAFF
DNA: TGTGCCAGCAGCTTTACAGGGGACACTGAAGCTTTCTTT

size: NA
J: TRBJ2-3
D: TRBD2
V: TRBV6-5
CDR3: CASSYFAGGRTDTQYF
DNA: TGTGCCAGCAGTTATTTTGCGGGGGGCCGCACAGATACGCAGTATTTT

size: NA
J: TRBJ2-7
D: NA
V: TRBV18
CDR3: CASSPAPQRHSTYEQYF
DNA: TGTGCCAGCTCACCTGCCCCACAGAGACATTCAACCTACGAGCAGTACTTC

size: once
J: TRBJ1-1
D: NA
V: TRBV7-2
CDR3: CASSVTGNTEAFF
DNA: TGTGCCAGCAGCGTTACGGGGAACACTGAAGCTTTCTTT

size: many
J: TRBJ2-5
D: NA
V: TRBV5-8
CDR3: CASSLVQLEGGETQYF
DNA: TGTGCCAGCAGCTTGGTTCAGCTAGAAGGGGGAGAGACCCAGTACTTC

size: NA
J: TRBJ2-5
D: NA
V: TRBV5-4
CDR3: CASSFLGLAKETQYF
DNA: TGTGCCAGCAGCTTCCTGGGACTCGCCAAAGAGACCCAGTACTTC

size: once
J: TRBJ2-7
D: NA
V: TRBV6-5
CDR3: CASSYSGGSYEQYF
DNA: TGTGCCAGCAGTTACTCCGGGGGATCCTACGAGCAGTACTTC

size: NA
J: TRBJ2-7
D: TRBD2
V: TRBV28
CDR3: CASTMTGGSYEQYF
DNA: TGTGCCAGCACCATGACGGGGGGCTCCTACGAGCAGTACTTC